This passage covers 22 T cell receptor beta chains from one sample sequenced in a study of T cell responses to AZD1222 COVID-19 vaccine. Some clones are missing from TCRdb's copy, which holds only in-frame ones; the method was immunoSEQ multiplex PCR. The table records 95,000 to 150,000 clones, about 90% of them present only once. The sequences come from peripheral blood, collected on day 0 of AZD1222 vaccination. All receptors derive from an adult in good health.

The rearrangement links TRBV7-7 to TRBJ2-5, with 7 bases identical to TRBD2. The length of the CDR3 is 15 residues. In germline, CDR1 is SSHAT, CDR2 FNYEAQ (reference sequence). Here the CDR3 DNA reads TGTGCTAGCGCCCTGGGAGGGCACTCTGAAGAGACCCAGTACTTC. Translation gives CASALGGHSEETQYF.

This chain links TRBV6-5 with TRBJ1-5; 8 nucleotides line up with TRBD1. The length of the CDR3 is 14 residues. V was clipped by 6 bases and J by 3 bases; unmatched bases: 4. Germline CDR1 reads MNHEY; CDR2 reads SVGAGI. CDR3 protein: CASRGQGNNQPQHF. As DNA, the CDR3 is TGTGCCAGCAGAGGACAGGGAAACAATCAGCCCCAGCATTTT.

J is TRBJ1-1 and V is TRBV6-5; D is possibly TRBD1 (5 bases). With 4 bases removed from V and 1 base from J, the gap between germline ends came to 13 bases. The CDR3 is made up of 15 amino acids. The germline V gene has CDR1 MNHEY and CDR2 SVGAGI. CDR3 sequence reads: CASSLQVVGNTEAFF. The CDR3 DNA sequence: TGTGCCAGCAGTTTACAGGTCGTGGGGAACACTGAAGCTTTCTTT.

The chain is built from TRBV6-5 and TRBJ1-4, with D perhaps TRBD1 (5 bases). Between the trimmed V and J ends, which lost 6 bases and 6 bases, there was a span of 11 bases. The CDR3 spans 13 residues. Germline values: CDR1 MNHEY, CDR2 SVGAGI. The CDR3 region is CASSGLGDEKLFF. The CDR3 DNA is TGTGCCAGCAGCGGTCTAGGGGATGAAAAACTGTTTTTT.

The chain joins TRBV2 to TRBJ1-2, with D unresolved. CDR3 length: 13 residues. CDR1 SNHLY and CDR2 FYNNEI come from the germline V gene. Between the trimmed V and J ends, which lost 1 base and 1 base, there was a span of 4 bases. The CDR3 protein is CASSEDLNYGYTF. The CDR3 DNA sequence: TGTGCCAGCAGTGAAGACCTTAACTATGGCTACACCTTC. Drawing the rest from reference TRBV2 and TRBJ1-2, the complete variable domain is EPEVTQTPSHQVTQMGQEVILRCVPISNHLYFYWYRQILGQKVEFLVSFYNNEISEKSEIFDDQFSVERPDGSNFTLKIRSTKLEDSAMYFCASSEDLNYGYTFGSGTRLTVV.

The chain's CDR3 is CASSNRGKGYGYTF. CDR3 coding DNA: TGTGCCAGCAGTAACCGGGGAAAGGGATATGGCTACACCTTC. The chain is built from TRBV28 and TRBJ1-2; no reliable D call. Trimming took 5 bases from V and 5 from J, leaving 15 bases between them. Per germline, CDR1 MDHEN and CDR2 SYDVKM. The CDR3 runs to 14 residues.

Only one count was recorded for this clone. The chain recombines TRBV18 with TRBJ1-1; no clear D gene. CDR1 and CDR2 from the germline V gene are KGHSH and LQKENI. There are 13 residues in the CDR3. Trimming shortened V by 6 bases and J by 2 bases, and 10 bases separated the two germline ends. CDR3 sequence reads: CASSSSGNTEAFF. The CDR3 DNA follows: TGTGCCAGCTCGTCATCCGGAAACACTGAAGCTTTCTTT.

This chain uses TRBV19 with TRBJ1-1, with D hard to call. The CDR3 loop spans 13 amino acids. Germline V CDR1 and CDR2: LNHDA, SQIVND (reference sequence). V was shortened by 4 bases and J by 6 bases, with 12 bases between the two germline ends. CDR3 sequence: CASSTTSQSEAFF. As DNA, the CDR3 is TGTGCCAGTAGTACCACCTCCCAATCTGAAGCTTTCTTT.

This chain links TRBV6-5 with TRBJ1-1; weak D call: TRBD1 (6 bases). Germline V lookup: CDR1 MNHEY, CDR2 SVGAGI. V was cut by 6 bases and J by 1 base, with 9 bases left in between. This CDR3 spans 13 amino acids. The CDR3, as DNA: TGTGCCAGCAGACCGACAGGGAACACTGAAGCTTTCTTT. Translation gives CASRPTGNTEAFF.

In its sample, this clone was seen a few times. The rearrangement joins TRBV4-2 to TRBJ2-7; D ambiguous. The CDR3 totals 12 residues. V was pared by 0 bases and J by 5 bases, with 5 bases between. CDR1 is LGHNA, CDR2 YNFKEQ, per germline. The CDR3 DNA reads TGTGCCAGCAGCCAAGATAGGGACGAGCAGTACTTC. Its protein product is CASSQDRDEQYF.

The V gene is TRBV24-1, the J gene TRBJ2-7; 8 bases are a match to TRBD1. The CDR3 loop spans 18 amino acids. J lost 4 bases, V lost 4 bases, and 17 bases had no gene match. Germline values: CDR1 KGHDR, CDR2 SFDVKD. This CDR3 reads CATSDWDRRTNPPYEQYF. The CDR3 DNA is TGTGCCACCAGTGACTGGGACAGGAGAACAAACCCACCTTACGAGCAGTACTTC.

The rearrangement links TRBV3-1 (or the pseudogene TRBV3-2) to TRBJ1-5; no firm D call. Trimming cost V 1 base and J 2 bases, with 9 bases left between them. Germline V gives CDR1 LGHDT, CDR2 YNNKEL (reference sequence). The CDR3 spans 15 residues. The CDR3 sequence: CASSQGRPGNQPQHF. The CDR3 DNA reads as TGTGCCAGCAGCCAAGGTCGGCCGGGCAATCAGCCCCAGCATTTT.

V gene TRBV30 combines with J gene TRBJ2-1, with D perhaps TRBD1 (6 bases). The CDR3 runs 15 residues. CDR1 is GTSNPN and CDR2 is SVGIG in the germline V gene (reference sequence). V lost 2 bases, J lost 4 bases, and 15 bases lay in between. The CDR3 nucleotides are TGTGCCTGGAGTACCGGGACACTGGGGTACAATGAGCAGTTCTTC. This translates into CAWSTGTLGYNEQFF.

The CDR3 DNA follows: TGTGCCAGCAGTTACCCCATCGACAGTAGAGATGAAAAACTGTTTTTT. This codes for CASSYPIDSRDEKLFF. The rearrangement joins TRBV6-2 or TRBV6-3 to TRBJ1-4, with D perhaps matching TRBD1 (5 bases). V was pared by 2 bases and J by 6 bases, with 16 bases between. The CDR3 spans 16 residues. Germline V gives CDR1 MNHEY, CDR2 SVGEGT.

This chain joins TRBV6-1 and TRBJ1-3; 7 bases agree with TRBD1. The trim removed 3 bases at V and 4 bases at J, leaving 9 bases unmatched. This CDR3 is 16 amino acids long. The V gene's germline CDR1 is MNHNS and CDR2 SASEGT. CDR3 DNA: TGTGCCAGCAGTGATTGGGGGGGACAGTTAGGAAACACCATATATTTT. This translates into CASSDWGGQLGNTIYF.

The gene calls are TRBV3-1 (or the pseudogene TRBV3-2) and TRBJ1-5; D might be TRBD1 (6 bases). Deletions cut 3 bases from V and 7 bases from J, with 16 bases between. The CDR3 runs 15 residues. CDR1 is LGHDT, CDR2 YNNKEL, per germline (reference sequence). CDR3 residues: CASSQGAGAAQPQHF. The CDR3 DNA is TGTGCCAGCAGCCAGGGGGCCGGGGCCGCCCAGCCCCAGCATTTT.

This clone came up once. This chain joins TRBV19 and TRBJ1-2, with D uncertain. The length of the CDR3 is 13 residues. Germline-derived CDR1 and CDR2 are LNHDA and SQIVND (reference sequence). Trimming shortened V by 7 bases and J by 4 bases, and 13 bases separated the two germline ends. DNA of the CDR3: TGTGCCAGTACCTGGGGAAGACCCTATGGCTACACCTTC. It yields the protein CASTWGRPYGYTF.

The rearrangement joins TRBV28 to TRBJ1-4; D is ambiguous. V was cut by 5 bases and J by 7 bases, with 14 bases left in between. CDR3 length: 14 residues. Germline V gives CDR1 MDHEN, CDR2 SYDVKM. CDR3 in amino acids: CASSLKGVGEKLFF. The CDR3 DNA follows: TGTGCCAGCAGTCTGAAGGGAGTGGGTGAAAAACTGTTTTTT.

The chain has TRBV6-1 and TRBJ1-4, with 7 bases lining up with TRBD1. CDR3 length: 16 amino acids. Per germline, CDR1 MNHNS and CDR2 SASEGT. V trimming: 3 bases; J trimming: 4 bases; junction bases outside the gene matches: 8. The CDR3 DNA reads TGTGCCAGCAGTGAGCTAAGGGGGCAGCTTAATGAAAAACTGTTTTTT. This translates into CASSELRGQLNEKLFF.

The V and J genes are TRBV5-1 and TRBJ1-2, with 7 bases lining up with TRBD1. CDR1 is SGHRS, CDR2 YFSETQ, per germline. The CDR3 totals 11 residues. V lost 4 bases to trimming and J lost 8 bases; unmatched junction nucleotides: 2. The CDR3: CASSVGQGYTF. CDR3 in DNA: TGCGCCAGCAGCGTGGGACAGGGCTACACCTTC.

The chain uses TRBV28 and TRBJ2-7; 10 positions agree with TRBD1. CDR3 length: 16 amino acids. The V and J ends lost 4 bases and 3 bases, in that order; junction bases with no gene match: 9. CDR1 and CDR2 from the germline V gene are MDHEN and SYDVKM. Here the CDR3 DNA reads TGTGCCAGCAGTTCTTCCGGGACAGGGGTCATCTACGAGCAGTACTTC. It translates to CASSSSGTGVIYEQYF.

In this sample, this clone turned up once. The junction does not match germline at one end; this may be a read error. CDR3 bases: TGTGCCAGCACCAACCGGGACAGCGATTTT. Translated, it gives CASTNRDSDF. The rearrangement joins TRBV12-3 or TRBV12-4 to TRBJ1-3, with 7 positions matching TRBD1. The CDR3 totals 10 residues.